The T cell receptor (beta chain) under discussion was sequenced for a study of T cell repertoires in cytomegalovirus infection (dated by TCRdb to between 2018 and 2020). General notes on the study: Donor HLA type was relevant to the analysis, as public TCR beta signatures indicated carriage of CMV infection together with the matching HLA type.

For this clonotype: What this receptor recognizes is not known. No base-level quality is on record; no much larger clone is a single base apart.

The instrument given in TCRdb is Illumina HiSeq 1500. Using fastp at Q25 and MiXCR, TCRdb reprocessed the public reads and kept productive beta chains. Each entry is one CDR3 protein sequence, shown with its most common DNA and genes. For this sample there are some 680,000 distinct CDR3 sequences; roughly 35% appear just once. Of the sample, 2.5% to 3.5% falls within the top ten clones. Reading from cysteine to phenylalanine, the CDR3 counts 16 amino acids. CDR3 DNA is the only sequence kept; it has 48 bases, read in frame from the first base. At the junction V is shortened by 7 bases and J by 0 bases, with 18 bases in between. The investigation overall reported the following: The ex vivo response was dominated by HLA-C-restricted CMV-specific TCR beta clonotypes, which also provided the single most frequent clonotype in two of eight donors. Cumulative frequency of public TCR beta family members discriminated carriers of CMV infection plus the relevant HLA type in this cohort and an independent approximately 340-donor cohort.

Sequencing input: PBMCs. This TCR came from a human donor in good health (CMV status not recorded). Some clones in this sample may be carry-over from other donors' samples. The chain was built from TRBV12-3 or TRBV12-4 and TRBJ1-1; the D gene lacks a confident call. CDR3 region: CASTPGGGYLNTEAFF. The sequenced DNA is TGTGCCAGCACGCCGGGTGGCGGCTATCTGAACACTGAAGCTTTCTTT.